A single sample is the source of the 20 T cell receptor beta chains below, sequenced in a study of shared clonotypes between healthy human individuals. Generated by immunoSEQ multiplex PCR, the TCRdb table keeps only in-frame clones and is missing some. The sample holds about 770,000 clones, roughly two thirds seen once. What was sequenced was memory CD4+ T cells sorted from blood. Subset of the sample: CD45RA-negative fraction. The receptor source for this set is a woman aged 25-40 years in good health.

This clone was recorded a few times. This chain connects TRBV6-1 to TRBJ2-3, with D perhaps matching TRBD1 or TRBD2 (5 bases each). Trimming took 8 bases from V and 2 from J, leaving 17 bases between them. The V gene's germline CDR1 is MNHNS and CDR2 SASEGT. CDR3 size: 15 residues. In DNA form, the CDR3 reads TGTGCCAGCGCCCCCACCGGGACCTACACAGATACGCAGTATTTT. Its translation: CASAPTGTYTDTQYF.

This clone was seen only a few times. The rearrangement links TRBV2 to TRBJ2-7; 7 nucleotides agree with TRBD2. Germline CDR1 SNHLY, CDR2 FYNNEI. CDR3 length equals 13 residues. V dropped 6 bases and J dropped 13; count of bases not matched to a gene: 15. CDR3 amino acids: CASRGDHSGRVYF. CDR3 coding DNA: TGTGCCAGCAGGGGGGACCATAGCGGGCGGGTCTACTTC.

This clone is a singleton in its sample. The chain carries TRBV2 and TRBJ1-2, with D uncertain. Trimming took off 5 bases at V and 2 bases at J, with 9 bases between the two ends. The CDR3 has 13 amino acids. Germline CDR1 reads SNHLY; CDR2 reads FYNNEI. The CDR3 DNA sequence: TGTGCCAGCAGTCCTTTGGGGAACTATGGCTACACCTTC. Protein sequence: CASSPLGNYGYTF.

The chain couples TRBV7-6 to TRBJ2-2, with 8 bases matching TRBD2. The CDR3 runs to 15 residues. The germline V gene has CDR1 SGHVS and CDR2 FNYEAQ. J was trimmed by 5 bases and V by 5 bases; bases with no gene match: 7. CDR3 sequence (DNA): TGTGCCAGCAGCCCCGGGGGGGCGTATACCGGGGAGCTGTTTTTT. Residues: CASSPGGAYTGELFF.

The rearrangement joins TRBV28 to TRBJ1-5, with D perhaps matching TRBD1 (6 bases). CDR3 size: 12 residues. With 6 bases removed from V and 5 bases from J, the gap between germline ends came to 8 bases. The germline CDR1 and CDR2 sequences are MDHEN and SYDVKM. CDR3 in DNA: TGTGCCAGCAGCGGGGGGCATCAGCCCCAGCATTTT. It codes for CASSGGHQPQHF.

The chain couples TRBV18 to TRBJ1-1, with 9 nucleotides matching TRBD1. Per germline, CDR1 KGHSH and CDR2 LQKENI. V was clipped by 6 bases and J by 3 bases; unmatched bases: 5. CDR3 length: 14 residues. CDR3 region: CASSRQGDDTEAFF. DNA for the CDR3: TGTGCCAGCTCGCGACAGGGGGACGACACTGAAGCTTTCTTT.

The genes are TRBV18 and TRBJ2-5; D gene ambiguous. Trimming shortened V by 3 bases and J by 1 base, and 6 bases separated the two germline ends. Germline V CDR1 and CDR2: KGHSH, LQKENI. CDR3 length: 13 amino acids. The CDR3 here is CASSPQVQETQYF. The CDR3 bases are TGTGCCAGCTCACCCCAGGTCCAAGAGACCCAGTACTTC.

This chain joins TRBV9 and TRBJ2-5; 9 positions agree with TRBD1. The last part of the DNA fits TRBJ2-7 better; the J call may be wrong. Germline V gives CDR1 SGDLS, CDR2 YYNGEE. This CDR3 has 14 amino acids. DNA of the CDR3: TGTGCCAGCAGCGTACTGGGACAGGGCTACGAGCAGTACTTC. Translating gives CASSVLGQGYEQYF.

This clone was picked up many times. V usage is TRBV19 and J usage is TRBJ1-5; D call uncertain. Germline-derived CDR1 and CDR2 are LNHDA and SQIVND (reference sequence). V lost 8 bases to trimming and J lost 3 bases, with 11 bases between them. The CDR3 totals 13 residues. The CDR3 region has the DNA TGTGCCAGTGATTGGGGAGCCAATCAGCCCCAGCATTTT. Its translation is CASDWGANQPQHF.

CDR3 protein: CASSTRTEAFF. DNA of the CDR3: TGTGCCAGTAGTACTCGAACTGAAGCTTTCTTT. This sequence joins TRBV19 and TRBJ1-1; D remains unclear. Per germline, CDR1 LNHDA and CDR2 SQIVND (reference sequence). This CDR3 region has 11 residues. Trimming shortened V by 4 bases and J by 5 bases, and 5 bases separated the two germline ends. The full variable domain, rest sourced from reference TRBV19 and TRBJ1-1, is DGGITQSPKYLFRKEGQNVTLSCEQNLNHDAMYWYRQDPGQGLRLIYYSQIVNDFQKGDIAEGYSVSREKKESFPLTVTSAQKNPTAFYLCASSTRTEAFFGQGTRLTVV.

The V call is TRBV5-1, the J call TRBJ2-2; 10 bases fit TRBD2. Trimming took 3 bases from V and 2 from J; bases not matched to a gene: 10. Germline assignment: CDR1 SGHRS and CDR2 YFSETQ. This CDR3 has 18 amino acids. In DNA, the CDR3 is TGCGCCAGCAGCTCCCGGGGTAGCGGGAGGACTAACACCGGGGAGCTGTTTTTT. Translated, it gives CASSSRGSGRTNTGELFF. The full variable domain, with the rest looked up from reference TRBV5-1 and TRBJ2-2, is KAGVTQTPRYLIKTRGQQVTLSCSPISGHRSVSWYQQTPGQGLQFLFEYFSETQRNKGNFPGRFSGRQFSNSRSEMNVSTLELGDSALYLCASSSRGSGRTNTGELFFGEGSRLTVL.

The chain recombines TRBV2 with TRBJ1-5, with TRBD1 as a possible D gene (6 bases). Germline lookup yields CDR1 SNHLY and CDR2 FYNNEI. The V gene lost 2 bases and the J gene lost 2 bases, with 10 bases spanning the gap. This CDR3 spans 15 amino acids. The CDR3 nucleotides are TGTGCCAGCAGTGAAAGCAGGGGTGGCAATCAGCCCCAGCATTTT. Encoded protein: CASSESRGGNQPQHF.

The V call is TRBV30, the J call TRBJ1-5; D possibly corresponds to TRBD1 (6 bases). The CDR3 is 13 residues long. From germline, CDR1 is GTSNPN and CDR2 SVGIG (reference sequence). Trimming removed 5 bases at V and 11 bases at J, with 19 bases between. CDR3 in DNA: TGTGCCTGGGCCCTCACAGGGAGGGTGGCCCAGCATTTT. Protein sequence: CAWALTGRVAQHF.

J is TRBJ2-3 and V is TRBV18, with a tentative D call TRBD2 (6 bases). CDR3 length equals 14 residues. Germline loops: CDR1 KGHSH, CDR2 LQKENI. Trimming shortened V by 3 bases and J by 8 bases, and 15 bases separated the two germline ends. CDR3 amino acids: CASSPGTGPGTQYF. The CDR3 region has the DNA TGTGCCAGCTCACCCGGGACTGGCCCTGGTACGCAGTATTTT.

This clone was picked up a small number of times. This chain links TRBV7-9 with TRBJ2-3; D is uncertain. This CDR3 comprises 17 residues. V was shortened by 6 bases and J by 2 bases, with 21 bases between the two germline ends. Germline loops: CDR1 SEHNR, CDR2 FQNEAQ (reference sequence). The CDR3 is CASRPPFRSQYTDTQYF. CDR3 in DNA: TGTGCCAGCAGACCCCCCTTCCGGAGCCAGTACACAGATACGCAGTATTTT.

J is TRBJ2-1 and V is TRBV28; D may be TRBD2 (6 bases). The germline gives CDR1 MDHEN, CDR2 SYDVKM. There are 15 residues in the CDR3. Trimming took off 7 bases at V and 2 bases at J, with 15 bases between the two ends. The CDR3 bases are TGTGCCAGCACCAACGGGGGTGCTACCTACAATGAGCAGTTCTTC. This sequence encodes CASTNGGATYNEQFF.

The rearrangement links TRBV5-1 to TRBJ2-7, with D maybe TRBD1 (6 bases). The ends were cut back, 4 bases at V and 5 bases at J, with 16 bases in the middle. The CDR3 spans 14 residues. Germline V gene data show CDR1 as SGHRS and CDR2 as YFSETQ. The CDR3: CASSVLQGNNEQYF. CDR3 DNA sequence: TGCGCCAGCAGCGTCTTACAGGGAAACAACGAGCAGTACTTC.

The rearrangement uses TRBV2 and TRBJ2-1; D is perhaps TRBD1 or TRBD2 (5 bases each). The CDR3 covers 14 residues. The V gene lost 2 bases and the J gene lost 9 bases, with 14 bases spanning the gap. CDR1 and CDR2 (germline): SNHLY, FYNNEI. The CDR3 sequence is CASSELARDAEQFF. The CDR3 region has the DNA TGTGCCAGCAGTGAATTGGCCAGGGACGCTGAGCAGTTCTTC.

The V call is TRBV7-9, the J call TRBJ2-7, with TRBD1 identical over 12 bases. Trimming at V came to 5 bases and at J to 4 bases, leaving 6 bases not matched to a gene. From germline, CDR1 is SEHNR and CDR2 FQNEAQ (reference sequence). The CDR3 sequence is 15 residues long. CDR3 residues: CASSQGQGAVYEQYF. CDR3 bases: TGTGCCAGCAGCCAGGGACAGGGGGCTGTATACGAGCAGTACTTC.

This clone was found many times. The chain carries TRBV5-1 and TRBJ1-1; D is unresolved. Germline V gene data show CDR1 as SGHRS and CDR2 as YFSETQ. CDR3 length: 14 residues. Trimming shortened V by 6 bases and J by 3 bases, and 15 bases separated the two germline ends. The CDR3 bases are TGCGCCAGCAAATACAGCCGCCCGGACACTGAAGCTTTCTTT. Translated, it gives CASKYSRPDTEAFF. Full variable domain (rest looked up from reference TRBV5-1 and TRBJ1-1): KAGVTQTPRYLIKTRGQQVTLSCSPISGHRSVSWYQQTPGQGLQFLFEYFSETQRNKGNFPGRFSGRQFSNSRSEMNVSTLELGDSALYLCASKYSRPDTEAFFGQGTRLTVV.